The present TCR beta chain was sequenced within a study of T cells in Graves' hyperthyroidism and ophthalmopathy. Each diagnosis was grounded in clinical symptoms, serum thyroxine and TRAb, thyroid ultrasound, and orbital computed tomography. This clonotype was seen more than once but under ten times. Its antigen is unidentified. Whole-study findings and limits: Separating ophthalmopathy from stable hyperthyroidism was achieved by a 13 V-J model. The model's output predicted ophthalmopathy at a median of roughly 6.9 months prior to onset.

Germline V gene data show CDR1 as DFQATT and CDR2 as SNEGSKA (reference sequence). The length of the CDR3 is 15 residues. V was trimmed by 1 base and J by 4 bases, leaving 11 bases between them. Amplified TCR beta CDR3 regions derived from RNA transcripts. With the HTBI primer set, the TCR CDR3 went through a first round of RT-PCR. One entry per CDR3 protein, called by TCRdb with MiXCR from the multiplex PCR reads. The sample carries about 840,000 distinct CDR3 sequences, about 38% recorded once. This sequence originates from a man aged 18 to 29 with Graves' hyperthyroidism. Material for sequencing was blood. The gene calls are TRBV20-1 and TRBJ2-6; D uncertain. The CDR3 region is CSARVSSVGANVLTF. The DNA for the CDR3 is TGCAGTGCTAGAGTATCGAGTGTCGGGGCCAACGTCCTGACTTTC.